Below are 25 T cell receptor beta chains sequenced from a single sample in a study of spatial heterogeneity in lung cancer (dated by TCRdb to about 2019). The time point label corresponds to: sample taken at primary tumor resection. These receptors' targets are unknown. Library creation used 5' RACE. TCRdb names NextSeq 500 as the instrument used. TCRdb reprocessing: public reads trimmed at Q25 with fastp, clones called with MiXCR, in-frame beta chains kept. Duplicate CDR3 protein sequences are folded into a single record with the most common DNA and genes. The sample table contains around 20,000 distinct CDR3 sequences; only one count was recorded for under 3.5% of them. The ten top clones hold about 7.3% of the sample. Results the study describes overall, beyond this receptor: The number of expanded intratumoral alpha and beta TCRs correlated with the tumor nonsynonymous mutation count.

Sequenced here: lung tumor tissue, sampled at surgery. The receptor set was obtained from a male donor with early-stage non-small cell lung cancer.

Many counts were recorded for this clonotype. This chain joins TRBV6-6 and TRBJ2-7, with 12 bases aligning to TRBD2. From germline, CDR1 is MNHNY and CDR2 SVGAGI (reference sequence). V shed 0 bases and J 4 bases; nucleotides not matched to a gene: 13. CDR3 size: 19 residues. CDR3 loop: CASSYSSLAGGPGGYEQYF. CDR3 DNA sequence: TGTGCCAGCAGTTACTCATCGCTAGCGGGAGGGCCTGGAGGTTACGAGCAGTACTTC.

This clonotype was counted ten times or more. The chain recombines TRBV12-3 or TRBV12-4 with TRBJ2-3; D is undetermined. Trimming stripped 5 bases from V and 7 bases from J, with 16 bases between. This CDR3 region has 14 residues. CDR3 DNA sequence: TGTGCCAGCAGTAGGACCTTAAACCCGCATACGCAGTATTTT. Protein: CASSRTLNPHTQYF.

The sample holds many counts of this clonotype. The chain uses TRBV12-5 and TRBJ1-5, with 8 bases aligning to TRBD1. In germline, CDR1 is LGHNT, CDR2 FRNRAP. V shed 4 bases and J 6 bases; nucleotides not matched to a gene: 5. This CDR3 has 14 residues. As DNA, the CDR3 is TGTGCTAGTGGTTCCGACAGGGGCCGTCAGCCCCAGCATTTT. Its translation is CASGSDRGRQPQHF.

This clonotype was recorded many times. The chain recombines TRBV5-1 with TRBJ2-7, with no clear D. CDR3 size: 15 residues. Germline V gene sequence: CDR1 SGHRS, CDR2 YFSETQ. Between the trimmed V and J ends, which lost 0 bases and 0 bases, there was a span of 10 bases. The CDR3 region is CASSLESLSSYEQYF. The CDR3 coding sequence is TGCGCCAGCAGCTTGGAGTCTTTAAGCTCCTACGAGCAGTACTTC.

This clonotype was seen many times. In DNA, the CDR3 is TGTGCCAGCAGGGGCCCGGGACAGATAGGGACCCCTGAAGCTTTCTTT. This codes for CASRGPGQIGTPEAFF. V and J are TRBV14 and TRBJ1-1, with 7 bases lining up with TRBD1. Germline loops: CDR1 SGHDN, CDR2 FVKESK. There are 16 residues in the CDR3. J lost 6 bases, V lost 6 bases, and 16 bases had no gene match.

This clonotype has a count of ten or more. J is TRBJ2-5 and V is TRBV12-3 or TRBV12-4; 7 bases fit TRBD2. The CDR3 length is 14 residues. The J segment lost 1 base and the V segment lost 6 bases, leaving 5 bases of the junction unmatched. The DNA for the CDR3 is TGTGCCAGCAGGTCAACTAGCGTCCAAGAGACCCAGTACTTC. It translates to CASRSTSVQETQYF.

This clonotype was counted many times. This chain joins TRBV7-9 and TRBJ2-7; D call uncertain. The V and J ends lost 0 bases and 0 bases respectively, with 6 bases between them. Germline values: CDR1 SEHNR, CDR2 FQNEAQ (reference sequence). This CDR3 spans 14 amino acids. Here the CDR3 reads CASSLAQSSYEQYF. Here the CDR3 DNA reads TGTGCCAGCAGCTTAGCCCAGAGCTCCTACGAGCAGTACTTC.

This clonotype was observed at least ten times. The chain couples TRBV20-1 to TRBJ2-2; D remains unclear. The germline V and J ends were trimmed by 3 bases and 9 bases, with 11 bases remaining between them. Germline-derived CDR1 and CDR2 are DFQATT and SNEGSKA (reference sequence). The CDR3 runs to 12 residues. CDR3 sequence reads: CSARATSWELFF. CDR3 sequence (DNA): TGCAGTGCTAGGGCCACTTCATGGGAGCTGTTTTTT.

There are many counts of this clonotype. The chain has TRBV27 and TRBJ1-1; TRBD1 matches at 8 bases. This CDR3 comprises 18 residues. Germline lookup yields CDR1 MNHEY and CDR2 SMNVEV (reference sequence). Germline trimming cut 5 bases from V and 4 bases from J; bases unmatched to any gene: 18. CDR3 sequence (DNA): TGTGCCAGCAGTACCCGAACGAGAGCAGGGGGCTGGGGCACTGAAGCTTTCTTT. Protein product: CASSTRTRAGGWGTEAFF.

The CDR3 DNA reads as TGCGCCAGCAGCCAGGGCTATGAGCAGTTCTTC. It encodes CASSQGYEQFF. The rearrangement joins TRBV4-3 to TRBJ2-1, with no clear D. Between the trimmed V and J ends, which lost 3 bases and 8 bases, there was a span of 5 bases. The CDR3 is made up of 11 amino acids. Germline V gene sequence: CDR1 LGHNA, CDR2 YSLEER.

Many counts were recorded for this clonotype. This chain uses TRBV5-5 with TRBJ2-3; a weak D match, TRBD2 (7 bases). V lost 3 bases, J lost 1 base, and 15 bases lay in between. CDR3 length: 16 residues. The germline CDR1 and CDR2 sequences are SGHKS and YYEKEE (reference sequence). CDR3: CASSYEGGPRTDTQYF. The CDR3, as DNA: TGTGCCAGCAGCTACGAGGGGGGGCCCCGCACAGATACGCAGTATTTT.

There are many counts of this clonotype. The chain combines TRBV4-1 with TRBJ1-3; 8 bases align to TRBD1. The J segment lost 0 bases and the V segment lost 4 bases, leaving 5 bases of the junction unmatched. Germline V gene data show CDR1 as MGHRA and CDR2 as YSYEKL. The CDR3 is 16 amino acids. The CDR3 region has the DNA TGCGCCAGCAGCCCGGGGACAGGCCGCTCTGGAAACACCATATATTTT. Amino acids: CASSPGTGRSGNTIYF.

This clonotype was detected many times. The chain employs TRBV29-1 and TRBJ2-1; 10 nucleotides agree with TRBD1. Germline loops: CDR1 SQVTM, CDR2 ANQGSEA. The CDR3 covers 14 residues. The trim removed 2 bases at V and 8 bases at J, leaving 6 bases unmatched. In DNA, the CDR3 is TGCAGCGTTGAAAAGGGACAGGGGTTTGATGAGCAGTTCTTC. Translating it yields CSVEKGQGFDEQFF.

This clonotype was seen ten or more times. The CDR3 coding sequence is TGTGCCAGCATTCAGGGAGTTGGTCAGCCCCAGCATTTT. Translation gives CASIQGVGQPQHF. The chain recombines TRBV12-3 or TRBV12-4 with TRBJ1-5; D is perhaps TRBD1 (5 bases). The CDR3 extends over 13 amino acids. V lost 7 bases and J 6 bases, leaving 13 bases between the germline ends.

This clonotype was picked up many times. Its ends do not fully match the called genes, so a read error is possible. For the CDR3, the DNA is TGTGCCAGCAGTGAAGTCAGGTACACTGAGCAGTTCTTC. Translated, it gives CASSEVRYTEQFF. The chain links TRBV6-1 to TRBJ2-1, with D unresolved. Germline V gene data show CDR1 as MNHNS and CDR2 as SASEGT. The CDR3 is made up of 13 amino acids.

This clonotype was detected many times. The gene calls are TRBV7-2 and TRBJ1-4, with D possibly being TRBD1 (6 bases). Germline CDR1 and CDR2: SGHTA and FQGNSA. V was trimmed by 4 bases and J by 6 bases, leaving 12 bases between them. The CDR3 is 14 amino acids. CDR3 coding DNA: TGTGCCAGCAGCTCTCGCAGGGGTGATGAAAAACTGTTTTTT. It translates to CASSSRRGDEKLFF.

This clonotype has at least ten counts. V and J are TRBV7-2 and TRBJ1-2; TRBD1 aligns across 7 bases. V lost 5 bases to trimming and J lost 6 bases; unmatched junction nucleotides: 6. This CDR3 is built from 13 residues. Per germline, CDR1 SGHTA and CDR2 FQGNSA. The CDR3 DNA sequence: TGTGCCAGCAGCGTACAGGGGTGGAATGGCTACACCTTC. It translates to CASSVQGWNGYTF.

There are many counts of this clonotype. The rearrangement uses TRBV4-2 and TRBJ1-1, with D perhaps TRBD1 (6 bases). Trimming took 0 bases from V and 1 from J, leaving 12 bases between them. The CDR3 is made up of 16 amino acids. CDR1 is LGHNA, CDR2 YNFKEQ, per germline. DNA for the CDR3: TGTGCCAGCAGCCAAGATGTCGGACAGAAGAACACTGAAGCTTTCTTT. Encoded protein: CASSQDVGQKNTEAFF.

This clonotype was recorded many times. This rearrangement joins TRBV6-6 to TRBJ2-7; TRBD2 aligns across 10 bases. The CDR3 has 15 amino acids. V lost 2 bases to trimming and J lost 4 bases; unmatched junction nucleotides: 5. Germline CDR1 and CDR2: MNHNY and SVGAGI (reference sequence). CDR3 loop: CASSYVASGSYEQYF. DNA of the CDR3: TGTGCCAGCAGTTACGTGGCTAGCGGGAGTTACGAGCAGTACTTC.

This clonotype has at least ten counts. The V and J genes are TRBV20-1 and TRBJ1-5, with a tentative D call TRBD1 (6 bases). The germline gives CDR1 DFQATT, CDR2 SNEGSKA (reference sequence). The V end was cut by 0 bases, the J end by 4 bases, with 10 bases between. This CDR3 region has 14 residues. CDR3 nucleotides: TGCAGTGCTAGAGATCAACAGGGAAATCAGCCCCAGCATTTT. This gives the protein CSARDQQGNQPQHF.

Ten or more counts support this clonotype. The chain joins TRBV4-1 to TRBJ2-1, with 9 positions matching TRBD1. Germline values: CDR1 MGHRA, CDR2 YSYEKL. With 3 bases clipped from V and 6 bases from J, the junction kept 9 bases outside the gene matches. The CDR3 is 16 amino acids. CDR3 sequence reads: CASSQRQGGVGNEQFF. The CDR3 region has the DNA TGCGCCAGCAGCCAGAGACAGGGGGGAGTAGGCAATGAGCAGTTCTTC.

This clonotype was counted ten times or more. This CDR3 reads CASSSTGTEAFF. CDR3 nucleotide sequence: TGTGCCAGCAGCTCCACGGGGACTGAAGCTTTCTTT. The chain recombines TRBV6-5 with TRBJ1-1; D is unresolved. CDR1 and CDR2 from the germline V gene are MNHEY and SVGAGI. The CDR3 covers 12 residues. V was pared by 6 bases and J by 5 bases, with 10 bases between.

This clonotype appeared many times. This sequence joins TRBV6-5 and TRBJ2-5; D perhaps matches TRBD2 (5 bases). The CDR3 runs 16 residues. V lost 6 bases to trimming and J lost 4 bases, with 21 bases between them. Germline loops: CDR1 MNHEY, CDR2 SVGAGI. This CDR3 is CASSPLALEGSETQYF. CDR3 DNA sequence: TGTGCCAGCAGCCCTTTAGCGCTAGAGGGTTCAGAGACCCAGTACTTC.

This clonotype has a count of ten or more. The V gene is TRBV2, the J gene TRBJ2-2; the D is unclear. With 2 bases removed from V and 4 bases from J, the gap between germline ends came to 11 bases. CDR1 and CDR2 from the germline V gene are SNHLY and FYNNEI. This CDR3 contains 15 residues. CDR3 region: CASSETPVRTGELFF. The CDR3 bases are TGTGCCAGCAGTGAAACCCCCGTCCGCACCGGGGAGCTGTTTTTT.

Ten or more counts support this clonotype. The CDR3 DNA follows: TGTGCCAGCAGCTTAACCGGGACGAGCACAGATACGCAGTATTTT. Encoded protein: CASSLTGTSTDTQYF. V and J are TRBV7-3 and TRBJ2-3; possibly TRBD1 or TRBD2 for D (5 bases each). Trimming left V 0 bases short and J 0 bases short, with 7 bases between. This CDR3 contains 15 residues. Germline assignment: CDR1 SGHTA and CDR2 FQGTGA.